A single sample is the source of the 27 T cell receptor beta chains below, sequenced in a study of T cells after yellow fever vaccination. TCRdb analysed the 5' RACE reads with MiXCR anew, one entry per CDR3 protein. This table has 300,000 to 450,000 distinct CDR3 sequences, 6.2% appearing once. This specimen was PBMCs, taken 5 days after the yellow fever booster vaccination. Source of these receptors: a young man who received the YFV17D yellow fever vaccine.

In its sample, this clonotype was seen many times. The V gene is TRBV6-1, the J gene TRBJ1-1, with D uncertain. The CDR3 contains 14 residues. Germline CDR1 MNHNS, CDR2 SASEGT. V was trimmed by 5 bases and J by 1 base, leaving 11 bases between them. CDR3 amino acids: CASSLARKNTEAFF. DNA for the CDR3: TGTGCCAGCAGTCTCGCCAGGAAGAACACTGAAGCTTTCTTT.

This clonotype was counted between two and nine times. V usage is TRBV27 and J usage is TRBJ2-7; D could derive from TRBD1 or TRBD2 (5 bases each). V was clipped by 2 bases and J by 2 bases, with 13 bases between them. The CDR3 contains 15 residues. Germline assignment: CDR1 MNHEY and CDR2 SMNVEV (reference sequence). The CDR3 reads CASSLMGVLPYEQYF. CDR3 DNA: TGTGCCAGCAGTTTAATGGGGGTACTTCCCTACGAGCAGTACTTC.

The sample holds a few counts of this clonotype. The CDR3 sequence: CASSLLFGSNQPQHF. CDR3 bases: TGTGCCAGCAGCTTGCTCTTCGGAAGCAATCAGCCCCAGCATTTT. The chain has TRBV5-5 and TRBJ1-5, with D uncertain. The CDR3 length is 15 residues. The V gene lost 1 base and the J gene lost 1 base, with 9 bases spanning the gap. The germline V gene has CDR1 SGHKS and CDR2 YYEKEE (reference sequence).

The chain links TRBV5-6 to TRBJ2-5; tentative D call: TRBD1 (5 bases). Per the germline V gene, CDR1 is SGHDT and CDR2 is YYEEEE. V was trimmed by 4 bases and J by 5 bases, leaving 18 bases between them. The CDR3 runs 15 residues. CDR3 DNA: TGTGCCAGCAGCCCGGGCCTCCCAGGGTGGGAGACCCAGTACTTC. This codes for CASSPGLPGWETQYF.

This clonotype has a handful of counts. The chain uses TRBV6-2 or TRBV6-3 and TRBJ2-1, with D possibly TRBD2 on 6 matching bases. CDR3 size: 15 residues. CDR1 and CDR2 from the germline V gene are MNHEY and SVGEGT. V lost 6 bases and J 0 bases, leaving 12 bases between the germline ends. This chain's CDR3 is CASSLATISYNEQFF. The CDR3 DNA follows: TGTGCCAGCAGCCTAGCGACCATCTCCTACAATGAGCAGTTCTTC.

The rearrangement uses TRBV6-1 and TRBJ1-4, with TRBD1 as a possible D gene (6 bases). CDR3 length: 14 amino acids. V was clipped by 5 bases and J by 11 bases, with 18 bases between them. Germline CDR1 MNHNS, CDR2 SASEGT. CDR3 amino acids: CASSPRWGLSKLFF. CDR3 DNA sequence: TGTGCCAGCAGTCCCCGGTGGGGGCTGTCGAAACTGTTTTTT.

V and J are TRBV23-1 and TRBJ2-7; 9 bases align to TRBD1. TRBV23-1 is reported as an ORF; its role is uncertain. This CDR3 comprises 15 residues. With V trimmed by 4 bases and J by 5 bases, 9 bases remained unmatched. Here the CDR3 DNA reads TGCGCCAGCAGTCGCCCGGGACAGGGTTCCCACGAGCAGTACTTC. Amino acid sequence: CASSRPGQGSHEQYF.

This clonotype was counted between two and nine times. The chain joins TRBV4-3 to TRBJ2-5; no definite D call. The CDR3 consists of 14 residues. V lost 1 base and J 5 bases, leaving 11 bases between the germline ends. The V gene's germline CDR1 is LGHNA and CDR2 YSLEER. The CDR3 DNA reads as TGCGCCAGCAGCCAAGGTAGCTGGGGTGAGACCCAGTACTTC. This gives the protein CASSQGSWGETQYF.

This clonotype has only a few counts. V and J are TRBV6-5 and TRBJ2-1, with 8 bases lining up with TRBD2. This CDR3 is 17 amino acids long. The J segment lost 5 bases and the V segment lost 5 bases, leaving 14 bases of the junction unmatched. From germline, CDR1 is MNHEY and CDR2 SVGAGI. CDR3: CASSQPPPGTSDNEQFF. The CDR3 DNA follows: TGTGCCAGCAGTCAGCCCCCCCCCGGGACTAGTGACAATGAGCAGTTCTTC.

This clonotype appeared many times. The chain joins TRBV12-3 or TRBV12-4 to TRBJ2-7; TRBD2 aligns across 8 bases. V trimming: 6 bases; J trimming: 3 bases; junction bases outside the gene matches: 4. This CDR3 has 13 residues. CDR3 nucleotides: TGTGCCAGCAGCCCCCGGGGGGGCTACGAGCAGTACTTC. Its protein is CASSPRGGYEQYF.

CDR3 DNA sequence: TGCAGTGCTTACCCTCCCGGGACTAGCGCCGAGCAGTTCTTC. Its protein product is CSAYPPGTSAEQFF. The chain employs TRBV20-1 and TRBJ2-1, with 10 nucleotides matching TRBD2. This CDR3 is 14 amino acids long. CDR1 and CDR2 from the germline V gene are DFQATT and SNEGSKA (reference sequence). V was pared by 5 bases and J by 10 bases, with 11 bases of the junction left unmatched.

This clonotype was seen a handful of times. The chain is built from TRBV27 and TRBJ1-2; maybe TRBD1 (6 bases). Between the trimmed V and J ends, which lost 6 bases and 7 bases, there was a span of 18 bases. CDR3 length: 14 residues. CDR1 MNHEY and CDR2 SMNVEV come from the germline V gene (reference sequence). In nucleotides, the CDR3 is TGTGCCAGCAGCCCCGGGACATTGTTATTTGGCTACACCTTC. Residues: CASSPGTLLFGYTF.

The J gene is TRBJ2-1, the V gene TRBV4-3; D possibly matches TRBD1 or TRBD2 (6 bases each). Germline CDR1 and CDR2: LGHNA and YSLEER. The CDR3 totals 15 residues. V lost 5 bases to trimming and J lost 5 bases, with 16 bases between them. In DNA, the CDR3 is TGCGCCAGCAGCGGCGGAGGGGGGAGGAACAATGAGCAGTTCTTC. Residues: CASSGGGGRNNEQFF.

At least ten counts were recorded for this clonotype. V usage is TRBV5-1 and J usage is TRBJ2-6; D gene unclear. Germline V gene data show CDR1 as SGHRS and CDR2 as YFSETQ. The CDR3 is made up of 19 amino acids. The V gene lost 0 bases and the J gene lost 1 base, with 17 bases spanning the gap. For the CDR3, the DNA is TGCGCCAGCAGCTTGGCACTTCTGGGGTCTATATCTGGGGCCAACGTCCTGACTTTC. It yields the protein CASSLALLGSISGANVLTF.

This clonotype showed up many times. V is TRBV25-1 and J is TRBJ2-3; D might be TRBD1 or TRBD2, each matching 5 bases. Germline V gene sequence: CDR1 MGHDK, CDR2 SYGVNS. Trimming took off 6 bases at V and 4 bases at J, with 8 bases between the two ends. The CDR3 has 12 amino acids. CDR3 protein: CASRVGADTQYF. CDR3 sequence (DNA): TGTGCCAGCAGGGTGGGGGCAGATACGCAGTATTTT.

This clonotype was counted ten times or more. V usage is TRBV29-1 and J usage is TRBJ2-3; D not resolved. The germline CDR1 and CDR2 sequences are SQVTM and ANQGSEA. CDR3 length: 14 amino acids. Trimming took off 4 bases at V and 0 bases at J, with 11 bases between the two ends. The DNA of the CDR3 is TGCAGCGTTGCTGCCGGTACTAGCACAGATACGCAGTATTTT. Encoded protein: CSVAAGTSTDTQYF.

This clonotype occurred many times. The rearrangement joins TRBV5-6 to TRBJ1-1, with TRBD1 matching over 7 bases. V lost 4 bases, J lost 0 bases, and 6 bases stayed unmatched. The CDR3 spans 15 residues. Germline V gene sequence: CDR1 SGHDT, CDR2 YYEEEE. CDR3 in amino acids: CASSGKTGMNTEAFF. The CDR3 nucleotides read TGTGCCAGCAGCGGAAAGACAGGGATGAACACTGAAGCTTTCTTT. Variable domain in full (rest from reference TRBV5-6 and TRBJ1-1): DAGVTQSPTHLIKTRGQQVTLRCSPKSGHDTVSWYQQALGQGPQFIFQYYEEEERQRGNFPDRFSGHQFPNYSSELNVNALLLGDSALYLCASSGKTGMNTEAFFGQGTRLTVV.

This clonotype occurred a few times. This chain joins TRBV20-1 and TRBJ2-5; D is undetermined. Germline CDR1 and CDR2: DFQATT and SNEGSKA (reference sequence). This CDR3 has 12 residues. V was trimmed by 7 bases and J by 5 bases, leaving 14 bases between them. The CDR3 DNA reads TGCAGTGGTCGGCCTCGTGGGGAGACCCAGTACTTC. It translates to CSGRPRGETQYF.

This chain links TRBV20-1 with TRBJ2-2; D not certain. This CDR3 is built from 14 residues. The ends were cut back, 4 bases at V and 4 bases at J, with 13 bases in the middle. Germline CDR1 DFQATT, CDR2 SNEGSKA (reference sequence). CDR3 in DNA: TGCAGTGCTACACGGGTAGCCGGCACCGGGGAGCTGTTTTTT. This encodes CSATRVAGTGELFF.

This sequence joins TRBV15 and TRBJ2-6, with 7 positions matching TRBD1. Germline assignment: CDR1 LNHNV and CDR2 YYDKDF (reference sequence). The J segment lost 0 bases and the V segment lost 5 bases, leaving 13 bases of the junction unmatched. The CDR3 has 19 residues. CDR3 coding DNA: TGTGCCACCAGCTTGGGGGTGGGACAGTTTAGCTCTGGGGCCAACGTCCTGACTTTC. Residues: CATSLGVGQFSSGANVLTF. The variable domain in full, with the rest retrieved from reference TRBV15 and TRBJ2-6, is DAMVIQNPRYQVTQFGKPVTLSCSQTLNHNVMYWYQQKSSQAPKLLFHYYDKDFNNEADTPDNFQSRRPNTSFCFLDIRSPGLGDTAMYLCATSLGVGQFSSGANVLTFGAGSRLTVL.

Only a few counts were recorded for this clonotype. The CDR3 reads CASSAGTVSNQPQHF. The CDR3 coding sequence is TGTGCCAGCTCGGCCGGGACTGTGAGCAATCAGCCCCAGCATTTT. The chain links TRBV18 to TRBJ1-5, with TRBD1 as a possible D gene (5 bases). Germline V gives CDR1 KGHSH, CDR2 LQKENI. V lost 6 bases and J lost 1, with 13 bases in between. This CDR3 is built from 15 residues.

V and J are TRBV6-1 and TRBJ1-6, with a weak D call TRBD1 (5 bases). There are 16 residues in the CDR3. V was pared by 5 bases and J by 7 bases, with 18 bases between. From germline, CDR1 is MNHNS and CDR2 SASEGT. CDR3 residues: CASSQTEGRFNSPLHF. The CDR3 coding sequence is TGTGCCAGCAGTCAGACAGAGGGGAGATTCAATTCACCCCTCCACTTT.

This clonotype was observed a few times. The rearrangement uses TRBV6-1 and TRBJ2-5; 8 bases align to TRBD1. Trimming at V came to 6 bases and at J to 4 bases, leaving 7 bases not matched to a gene. Germline CDR1 MNHNS, CDR2 SASEGT. The CDR3 spans 14 residues. CDR3 amino acids: CASSPWTGSETQYF. The CDR3 bases are TGTGCCAGCAGCCCCTGGACAGGGTCAGAGACCCAGTACTTC.

The gene calls are TRBV6-2 or TRBV6-3 and TRBJ1-5; TRBD1 matches 11 bases. V lost 6 bases to trimming and J lost 2 bases; unmatched junction nucleotides: 6. This CDR3 spans 16 amino acids. Germline CDR1 and CDR2: MNHEY and SVGEGT. Here the CDR3 DNA reads TGTGCCAGCAGCCTGGACAGGGGGCGCGGCAATCAGCCCCAGCATTTT. This sequence encodes CASSLDRGRGNQPQHF.

This clonotype was seen many times. The chain employs TRBV5-5 and TRBJ2-3; 8 nucleotides agree with TRBD1. The CDR3 totals 15 residues. V shed 0 bases, J shed 4 bases, and the junction held 4 bases outside the gene matches. Germline assignment: CDR1 SGHKS and CDR2 YYEKEE (reference sequence). The CDR3 spells CASSLGTGFADTQYF. CDR3 nucleotides: TGTGCCAGCAGCTTGGGGACAGGGTTCGCAGATACGCAGTATTTT.

This rearrangement joins TRBV5-1 to TRBJ2-3; 10 nucleotides agree with TRBD2. There are 16 residues in the CDR3. Germline loops: CDR1 SGHRS, CDR2 YFSETQ. The V gene end was trimmed by 0 bases and the J gene end by 1 base; junction bases not matched to a gene: 2. The CDR3 sequence: CASSLASGSGTDTQYF. CDR3 coding DNA: TGCGCCAGCAGCTTGGCTAGCGGGAGTGGCACAGATACGCAGTATTTT.

Only a few counts were recorded for this clonotype. The V gene is TRBV7-8, the J gene TRBJ1-6, with D hard to call. V was shortened by 3 bases and J by 9 bases, with 9 bases between the two germline ends. This CDR3 spans 13 amino acids. CDR1 and CDR2 (germline): SGHVS, FQNEAQ. CDR3 in DNA: TGTGCCAGCAGCTTCGATCCCGGTTCACCCCTCCACTTT. Protein sequence: CASSFDPGSPLHF.